The clone carrying this T cell receptor beta chain was observed a handful of times. Its specificity is not known. 60 Vbeta and 13 Jbeta primers were used in PCR. Produced via immunoSEQ multiplex PCR; TCRdb's table is partial and in-frame only. Of approximately 67,000 clones in the sample, 85% to 90% were seen once. This sample was taken from a study of cytomegalovirus exposure and HLA in healthy donors. Study findings and constraints: Immune exposure information available was restricted to CMV serostatus. Researchers counted about 150 TCR beta chains as cytomegalovirus-associated.

There are 16 residues in the CDR3. The germline V gene has CDR1 MNHNS and CDR2 SASEGT. With 1 base clipped from V and 6 bases from J, the junction kept 8 bases outside the gene matches. The origin of this receptor is a woman younger than 45 in good health and CMV-seropositive. The rearrangement uses TRBV6-1 and TRBJ2-3; 9 nucleotides align to TRBD2. The sequenced material came from PBMCs. In DNA, the CDR3 is TGTGCCAGCAGTGAAGGTGGCGGGAGGGGAGCGGATACGCAGTATTTT. It translates to CASSEGGGRGADTQYF.